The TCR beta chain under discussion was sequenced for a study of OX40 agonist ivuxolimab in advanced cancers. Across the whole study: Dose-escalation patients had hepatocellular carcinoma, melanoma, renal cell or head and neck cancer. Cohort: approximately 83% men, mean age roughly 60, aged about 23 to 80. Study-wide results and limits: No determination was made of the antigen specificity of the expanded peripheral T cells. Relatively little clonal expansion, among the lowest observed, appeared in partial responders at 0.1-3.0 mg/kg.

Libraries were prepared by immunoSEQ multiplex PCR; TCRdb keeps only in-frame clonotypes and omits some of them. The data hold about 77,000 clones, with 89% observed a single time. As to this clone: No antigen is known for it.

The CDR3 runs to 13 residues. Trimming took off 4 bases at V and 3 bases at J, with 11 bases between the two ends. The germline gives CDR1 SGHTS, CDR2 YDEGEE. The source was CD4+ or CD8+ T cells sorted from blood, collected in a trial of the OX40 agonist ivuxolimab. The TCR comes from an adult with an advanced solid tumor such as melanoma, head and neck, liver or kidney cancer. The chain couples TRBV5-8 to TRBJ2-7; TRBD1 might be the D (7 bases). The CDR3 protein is CASSLQGGYEQYF. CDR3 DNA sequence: TGTGCCAGCAGCCTCCAGGGGGGCTACGAGCAGTACTTC.